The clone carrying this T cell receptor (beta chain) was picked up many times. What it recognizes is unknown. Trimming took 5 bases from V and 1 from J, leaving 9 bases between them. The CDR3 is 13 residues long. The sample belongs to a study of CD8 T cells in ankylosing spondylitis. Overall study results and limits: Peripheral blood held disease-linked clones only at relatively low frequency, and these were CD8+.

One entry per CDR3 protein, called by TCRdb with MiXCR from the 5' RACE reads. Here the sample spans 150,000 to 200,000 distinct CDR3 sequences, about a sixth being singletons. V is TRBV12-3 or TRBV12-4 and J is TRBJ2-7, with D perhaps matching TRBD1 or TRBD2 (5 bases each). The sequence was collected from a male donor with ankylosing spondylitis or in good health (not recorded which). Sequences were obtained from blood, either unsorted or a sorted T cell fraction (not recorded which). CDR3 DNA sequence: TGTGCCAGCAGTACTGAGGGGTCCTACGAGCAGTACTTC. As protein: CASSTEGSYEQYF.